This T cell receptor (beta chain) was found in a study of T-cell reconstitution after alpha-beta-depleted transplantation in children. Overall study results and limits: Expanded graft clones, several hundred of them, were reportedly the source of alpha-beta T cells about two months after transplant. A year had passed since transplant, and T-cell counts and diversity by then came mostly from newly produced T cells.

Comments on this clonotype: The antigen remains undetermined.

The authors prepared the TCRbeta library with unique molecular identifiers. TCRdb called the PCR reads again in MiXCR, with one record for every CDR3 protein. The table has about 980,000 distinct CDR3 sequences, about 31% seen once. The sample consisted of PBMCs, mostly from graft donor cells, taken 360 days after TCRalphabeta/CD19-depleted stem cell transplant. The receptor's source is a boy under two years old who had a stem cell transplant for SCID, so the T cells may come from the graft donor.

The CDR3 protein is CASSLEGGLSTDTQYF. The DNA for the CDR3 is TGTGCCAGCAGCTTAGAGGGCGGGCTCAGCACAGATACGCAGTATTTT. The chain joins TRBV11-2 to TRBJ2-3, with D possibly TRBD2 on 5 matching bases. The germline V gene encodes CDR1 SGHAT and CDR2 FQNNGV. This CDR3 is built from 16 residues. The V end was cut by 0 bases, the J end by 0 bases, with 10 bases between.